These 22 T cell receptor beta chains came from one sample sequenced in a study of blood T cell repertoires in COVID-19. Using immunoSEQ multiplex PCR, the repertoire was profiled, and TCRdb retains in-frame clones only, with some absent. In the table there are around 140,000 clones, roughly four fifths of which are singletons. The sample taken for sequencing was peripheral blood. These receptors were taken from a human donor with acute or convalescent COVID-19. The donor label of this sample is uncertain.

This clone was seen a few times. V is TRBV4-1 and J is TRBJ1-3; tentatively, D is TRBD1 (5 bases). Germline values: CDR1 MGHRA, CDR2 YSYEKL. There are 19 residues in the CDR3. V was clipped by 0 bases and J by 1 base, with 19 bases between them. The CDR3 sequence is CASSQDIVRQGNSGNTIYF. Written as DNA, the CDR3 is TGCGCCAGCAGCCAAGATATTGTCAGGCAGGGTAATTCTGGAAACACCATATATTTT.

The chain recombines TRBV7-8 with TRBJ1-5; maybe TRBD1 (6 bases). The CDR3 consists of 17 residues. Per the germline V gene, CDR1 is SGHVS and CDR2 is FQNEAQ. V was trimmed by 5 bases and J by 7 bases, leaving 24 bases between them. The CDR3 reads CASSLLMTGRILQPQHF. In DNA, the CDR3 is TGTGCCAGCAGCCTCTTGATGACAGGTCGAATACTGCAGCCCCAGCATTTT.

The rearrangement links TRBV4-2 to TRBJ2-2; 9 bases line up with TRBD2. The CDR3 is 17 amino acids. Germline values: CDR1 LGHNA, CDR2 YNFKEQ. With 4 bases clipped from V and 6 bases from J, the junction kept 12 bases outside the gene matches. The CDR3 DNA sequence: TGTGCCAGCAGCCCTTACACCGCGGGGGGGCCACCCGGGGAGCTGTTTTTT. Translation: CASSPYTAGGPPGELFF.

The rearrangement joins TRBV15 to TRBJ2-5, with 10 bases aligning to TRBD2. After removal of 0 bases from V and 5 bases from J, the junction contained 6 bases not matched to a gene. Germline CDR1 LNHNV, CDR2 YYDKDF (reference sequence). The CDR3 spans 16 residues. The CDR3 loop is CATSRDQRGGQETQYF. The CDR3 bases are TGTGCCACCAGCAGAGATCAGCGGGGGGGCCAGGAGACCCAGTACTTC.

At least ten counts were recorded for this clone. V gene TRBV12-5 combines with J gene TRBJ1-1, with D hard to call. CDR1 and CDR2 (germline): LGHNT, FRNRAP. V was cut by 2 bases and J by 5 bases, with 9 bases left in between. The CDR3 totals 13 residues. Here the CDR3 reads CASGLMGRTEAFF. CDR3 coding DNA: TGTGCTAGTGGTTTGATGGGGAGAACTGAAGCTTTCTTT. The full variable domain, completed using reference TRBV12-5 and TRBJ1-1, is DARVTQTPRHKVTEMGQEVTMRCQPILGHNTVFWYRQTMMQGLELLAYFRNRAPLDDSGMPKDRFSAEMPDATLATLKIQPSEPRDSAVYFCASGLMGRTEAFFGQGTRLTVV.

The chain couples TRBV9 to TRBJ1-4, with TRBD1 matching over 9 bases. The germline CDR1 and CDR2 sequences are SGDLS and YYNGEE. V trimming: 3 bases; J trimming: 11 bases; junction bases outside the gene matches: 8. The CDR3 is made up of 14 amino acids. The CDR3 coding sequence is TGTGCCAGCAGCGCTACAGGGGGCTCAGGGAAACTGTTTTTT. Its translation is CASSATGGSGKLFF.

The chain carries TRBV20-1 and TRBJ2-5; tentative D call: TRBD2 (5 bases). Trimming cost V 3 bases and J 3 bases, with 8 bases left between them. Germline CDR1 and CDR2: DFQATT and SNEGSKA (reference sequence). The CDR3 has 12 amino acids. The CDR3, as DNA: TGCAGTGCTAGTTCCGGGAAAGAGACCCAGTACTTC. The encoded protein is CSASSGKETQYF.

The J gene is TRBJ1-3, the V gene TRBV18; a weak D match, TRBD1 (6 bases). V lost 4 bases and J 0 bases, leaving 10 bases between the germline ends. CDR1 is KGHSH, CDR2 LQKENI, per germline. This CDR3 has 15 residues. CDR3 sequence: CASSLTGSSGNTIYF. The CDR3 nucleotides are TGTGCCAGCTCACTTACAGGGAGCTCTGGAAACACCATATATTTT.

The CDR3 DNA follows: TGTGCCAGCACCCGATATTCTCCAGGGGGCACCGGGGAGCTGTTTTTT. This translates into CASTRYSPGGTGELFF. The chain couples TRBV3-1 (or the pseudogene TRBV3-2) to TRBJ2-2; 7 bases line up with TRBD1. V lost 7 bases to trimming and J lost 4 bases; unmatched junction nucleotides: 12. Germline CDR1 is LGHDT and CDR2 is YNNKEL (reference sequence). CDR3 length equals 16 residues.

The chain uses TRBV6-2 or TRBV6-3 and TRBJ2-1, with D possibly matching TRBD2 (6 bases). This CDR3 is 13 amino acids long. Trimming removed 0 bases from V and 9 bases from J, with 9 bases in between. CDR1 and CDR2 (germline): MNHEY, SVGEGT. The CDR3 DNA reads TGTGCCAGCAGTTACTCGGAGGGGACTGAGCAGTTCTTC. Protein: CASSYSEGTEQFF.

The CDR3 loop reads CASSSPLPGGNQPQHF. The DNA for the CDR3 is TGTGCCAGCAGTTCCCCCCTCCCCGGGGGCAATCAGCCCCAGCATTTT. V and J are TRBV28 and TRBJ1-5; D gene ambiguous. Trimming removed 4 bases from V and 2 bases from J, with 15 bases in between. Germline V gene sequence: CDR1 MDHEN, CDR2 SYDVKM. CDR3 length equals 16 residues.

CDR3 sequence reads: CASSFQGRVNQPQHF. The CDR3 DNA reads TGTGCCAGTAGTTTCCAGGGTCGGGTCAATCAGCCCCAGCATTTT. The chain is built from TRBV19 and TRBJ1-5, with D perhaps matching TRBD1 (5 bases). CDR1 is LNHDA and CDR2 is SQIVND in the germline V gene (reference sequence). The CDR3 covers 15 residues. The V and J ends lost 5 bases and 3 bases respectively, with 14 bases between them. The variable domain in full, completed from reference TRBV19 and TRBJ1-5, reads DGGITQSPKYLFRKEGQNVTLSCEQNLNHDAMYWYRQDPGQGLRLIYYSQIVNDFQKGDIAEGYSVSREKKESFPLTVTSAQKNPTAFYLCASSFQGRVNQPQHFGDGTRLSIL.

A few counts support this clone. Other DNA sequences in the same sample also yield this CDR3. V gene TRBV19 combines with J gene TRBJ1-2, with D uncertain. Germline V gives CDR1 LNHDA, CDR2 SQIVND (reference sequence). The CDR3 has 14 residues. V was shortened by 2 bases and J by 0 bases, with 7 bases between the two germline ends. The CDR3 here is CASSIQAANYGYTF. CDR3 nucleotide sequence: TGTGCCAGTAGTATACAGGCTGCTAACTATGGCTACACCTTC.

The chain carries TRBV7-2 and TRBJ2-2; 10 bases agree with TRBD2. Trimming took 1 base from V and 4 from J; bases not matched to a gene: 3. Germline CDR1 SGHTA, CDR2 FQGNSA. The length of the CDR3 is 16 residues. The CDR3 nucleotides are TGTGCCAGCAGCTTAGTAGCGGGGGGTAGCACCGGGGAGCTGTTTTTT. Translation: CASSLVAGGSTGELFF.

This rearrangement joins TRBV6-1 to TRBJ2-5, with 8 bases identical to TRBD2. V shed 4 bases and J 5 bases; nucleotides not matched to a gene: 15. Germline-derived CDR1 and CDR2 are MNHNS and SASEGT. The CDR3 loop spans 17 amino acids. CDR3 DNA sequence: TGTGCCAGCAGTGCACGAGTTCACCCGGGAGGGAGGGAGACCCAGTACTTC. Protein product: CASSARVHPGGRETQYF.

The chain links TRBV5-3 to TRBJ2-3, with D hard to call. TRBV5-3 is marked as an open reading frame, function uncertain. V dropped 4 bases and J dropped 2 bases, with 17 bases sitting between them. The CDR3 has 16 residues. The CDR3 DNA sequence: TGTGCCAGAAGCCCGCCGCAGGCCACTTTCACAGATACGCAGTATTTT. Translation gives CARSPPQATFTDTQYF.

The chain couples TRBV5-1 to TRBJ1-1, with 10 bases identical to TRBD1. The junction had 7 bases not matched to a gene; V was cut back by 4 bases and J by 1 base. The CDR3 runs 16 residues. The germline gives CDR1 SGHRS, CDR2 YFSETQ. The CDR3 DNA reads as TGCGCCAGCAGCCCCGGGACAGGGGTGGGGAACACTGAAGCTTTCTTT. As protein: CASSPGTGVGNTEAFF.

V is TRBV19 and J is TRBJ1-2; the D gene is possibly TRBD1 (5 bases). CDR1 is LNHDA and CDR2 is SQIVND in the germline V gene (reference sequence). CDR3 length: 13 residues. V lost 4 bases and J lost 3, with 9 bases in between. Here the CDR3 DNA reads TGTGCCAGTAGTACACGGGGGGACTATGGCTACACCTTC. This sequence encodes CASSTRGDYGYTF.

This clone was recorded many times. The V and J genes are TRBV15 and TRBJ1-1; possible D gene TRBD1, 6 bases. The V end lost 5 bases, the J end lost 2 bases, and 18 bases lay between the germline ends. In germline, CDR1 is LNHNV, CDR2 YYDKDF (reference sequence). This CDR3 is built from 16 residues. CDR3 in amino acids: CATSPLGGALNTEAFF. CDR3 nucleotides: TGTGCCACCAGCCCCTTAGGGGGGGCGCTAAACACTGAAGCTTTCTTT.

This chain joins TRBV7-6 and TRBJ2-1; 11 bases line up with TRBD2. Germline values: CDR1 SGHVS, CDR2 FNYEAQ. The CDR3 runs 15 residues. After removal of 5 bases from V and 2 bases from J, the junction contained 2 bases not matched to a gene. As DNA, the CDR3 is TGTGCCAGCAGCCTGACTAGCGGGGCCTACAATGAGCAGTTCTTC. Translation: CASSLTSGAYNEQFF.

V and J are TRBV3-1 (or the pseudogene TRBV3-2) and TRBJ2-7; D ambiguous. CDR3 length equals 14 residues. Trimming shortened V by 0 bases and J by 3 bases, and 9 bases separated the two germline ends. Germline V CDR1 and CDR2: LGHDT, YNNKEL (reference sequence). This CDR3 is CASSQEVGVYEQYF. The CDR3 region has the DNA TGTGCCAGCAGCCAAGAGGTAGGAGTCTACGAGCAGTACTTC.

The V call is TRBV9, the J call TRBJ2-3, with D perhaps TRBD2 (6 bases). Per the germline V gene, CDR1 is SGDLS and CDR2 is YYNGEE. V lost 0 bases, J lost 5 bases, and 13 bases lay in between. CDR3 length equals 15 residues. The CDR3 DNA reads TGTGCCAGCAGCGTAGGTGACGTGGGGGGAGATACGCAGTATTTT. Translation: CASSVGDVGGDTQYF.